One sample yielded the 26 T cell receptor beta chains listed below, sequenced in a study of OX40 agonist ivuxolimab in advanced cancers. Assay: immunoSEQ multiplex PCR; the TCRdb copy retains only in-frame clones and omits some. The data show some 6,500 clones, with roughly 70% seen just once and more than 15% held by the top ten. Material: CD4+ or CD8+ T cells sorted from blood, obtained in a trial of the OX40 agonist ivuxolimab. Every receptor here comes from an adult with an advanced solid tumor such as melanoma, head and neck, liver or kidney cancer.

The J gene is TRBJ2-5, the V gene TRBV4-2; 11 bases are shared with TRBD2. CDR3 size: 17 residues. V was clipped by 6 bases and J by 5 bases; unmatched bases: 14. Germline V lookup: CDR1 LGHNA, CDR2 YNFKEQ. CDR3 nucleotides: TGTGCCAGCAGTCAGTTGGCTAGCGGGGGGCAGGGGGAGACCCAGTACTTC. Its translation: CASSQLASGGQGETQYF.

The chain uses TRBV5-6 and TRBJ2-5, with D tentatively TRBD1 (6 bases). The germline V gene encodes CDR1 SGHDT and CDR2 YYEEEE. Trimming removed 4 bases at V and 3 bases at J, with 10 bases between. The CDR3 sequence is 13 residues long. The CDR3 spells CASSERTEETQYF. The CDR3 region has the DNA TGTGCCAGCAGCGAACGGACAGAAGAGACCCAGTACTTC.

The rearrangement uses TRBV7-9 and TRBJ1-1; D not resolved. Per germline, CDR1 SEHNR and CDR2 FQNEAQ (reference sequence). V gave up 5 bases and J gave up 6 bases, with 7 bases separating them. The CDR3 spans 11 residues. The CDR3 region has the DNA TGTGCCAGCAGCAATACACCTGAAGCTTTCTTT. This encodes CASSNTPEAFF.

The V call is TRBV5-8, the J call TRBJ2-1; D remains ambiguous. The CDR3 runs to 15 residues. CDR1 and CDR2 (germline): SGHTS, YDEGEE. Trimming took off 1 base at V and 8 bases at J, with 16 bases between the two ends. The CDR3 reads CASSLSPVGADEQFF. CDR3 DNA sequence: TGTGCCAGCAGCTTGTCACCTGTCGGTGCGGATGAGCAGTTCTTC.

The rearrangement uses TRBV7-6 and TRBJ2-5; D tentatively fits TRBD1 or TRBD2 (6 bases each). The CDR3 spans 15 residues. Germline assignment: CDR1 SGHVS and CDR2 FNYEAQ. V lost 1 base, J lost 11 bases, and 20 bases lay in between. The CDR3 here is CASSLGLAGGSFQYF. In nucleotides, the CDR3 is TGTGCCAGCAGCTTAGGGCTAGCCGGGGGCTCATTTCAGTACTTC.

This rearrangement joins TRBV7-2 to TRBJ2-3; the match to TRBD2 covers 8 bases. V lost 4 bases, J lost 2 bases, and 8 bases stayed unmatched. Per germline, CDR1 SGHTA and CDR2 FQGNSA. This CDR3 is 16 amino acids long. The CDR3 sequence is CASSWTGGDLTDTQYF. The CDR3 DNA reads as TGTGCCAGCAGCTGGACGGGGGGGGATCTCACAGATACGCAGTATTTT.

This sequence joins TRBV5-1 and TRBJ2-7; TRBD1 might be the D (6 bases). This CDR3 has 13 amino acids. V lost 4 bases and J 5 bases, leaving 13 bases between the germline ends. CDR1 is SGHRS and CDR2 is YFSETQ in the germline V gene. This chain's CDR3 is CASSQGQRNEQYF. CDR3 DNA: TGCGCCAGCAGCCAGGGGCAGAGGAACGAGCAGTACTTC.

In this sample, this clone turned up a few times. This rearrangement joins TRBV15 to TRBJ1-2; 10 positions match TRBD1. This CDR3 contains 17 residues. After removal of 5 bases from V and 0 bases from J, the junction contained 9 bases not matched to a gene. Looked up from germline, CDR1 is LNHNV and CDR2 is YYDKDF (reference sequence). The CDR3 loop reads CATSPGTGALANYGYTF. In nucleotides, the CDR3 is TGTGCCACCAGCCCCGGGACAGGGGCGTTAGCTAACTATGGCTACACCTTC.

In DNA form, the CDR3 reads TGTGCCAGCAGCTTAGCAGGGGTCTCCTACGAGCAGTACTTC. This sequence encodes CASSLAGVSYEQYF. J is TRBJ2-7 and V is TRBV7-2, with D possibly matching TRBD1 (5 bases). Trimming left V 0 bases short and J 0 bases short, with 6 bases between. The germline CDR1 and CDR2 sequences are SGHTA and FQGNSA. The CDR3 runs to 14 residues.

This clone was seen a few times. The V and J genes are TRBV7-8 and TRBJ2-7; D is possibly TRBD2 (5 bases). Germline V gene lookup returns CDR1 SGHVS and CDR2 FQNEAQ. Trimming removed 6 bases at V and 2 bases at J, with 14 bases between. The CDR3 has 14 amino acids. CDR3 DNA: TGTGCCAGCAGTAACAAGGACTTCCCCTACGAGCAGTACTTC. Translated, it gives CASSNKDFPYEQYF.

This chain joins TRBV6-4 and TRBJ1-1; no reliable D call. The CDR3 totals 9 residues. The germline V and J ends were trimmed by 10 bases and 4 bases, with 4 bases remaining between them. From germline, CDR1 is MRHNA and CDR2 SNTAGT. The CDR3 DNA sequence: TGTGCCACCCCCACTGAAGCTTTCTTT. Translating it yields CATPTEAFF.

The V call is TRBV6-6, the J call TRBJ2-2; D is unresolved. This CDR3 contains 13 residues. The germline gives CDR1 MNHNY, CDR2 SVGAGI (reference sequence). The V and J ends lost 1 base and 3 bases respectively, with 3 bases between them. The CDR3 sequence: CASSYWDTGELFF. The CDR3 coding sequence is TGTGCCAGCAGTTACTGGGACACCGGGGAGCTGTTTTTT.

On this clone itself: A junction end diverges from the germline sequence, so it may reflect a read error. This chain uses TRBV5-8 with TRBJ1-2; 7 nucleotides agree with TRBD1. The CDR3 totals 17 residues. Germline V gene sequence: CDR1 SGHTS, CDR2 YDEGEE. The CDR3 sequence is CASSQSATGKDDYGYTF. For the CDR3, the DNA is TGCGCCAGCAGCCAATCAGCGACAGGGAAAGACGACTATGGCTACACCTTC.

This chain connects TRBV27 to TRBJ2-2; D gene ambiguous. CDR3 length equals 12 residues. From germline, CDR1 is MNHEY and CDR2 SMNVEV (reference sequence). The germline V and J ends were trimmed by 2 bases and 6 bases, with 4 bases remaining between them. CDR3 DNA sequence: TGTGCCAGCAGTTTAATCGCCGGGGAGCTGTTTTTT. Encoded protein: CASSLIAGELFF.

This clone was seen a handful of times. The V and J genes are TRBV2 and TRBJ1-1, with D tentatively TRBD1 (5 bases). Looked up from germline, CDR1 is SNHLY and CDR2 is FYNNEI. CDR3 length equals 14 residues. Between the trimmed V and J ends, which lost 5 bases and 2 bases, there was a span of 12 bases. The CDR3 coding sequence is TGTGCCAGCAGTCTCTCGCGGGGCAACACTGAAGCTTTCTTT. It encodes CASSLSRGNTEAFF.

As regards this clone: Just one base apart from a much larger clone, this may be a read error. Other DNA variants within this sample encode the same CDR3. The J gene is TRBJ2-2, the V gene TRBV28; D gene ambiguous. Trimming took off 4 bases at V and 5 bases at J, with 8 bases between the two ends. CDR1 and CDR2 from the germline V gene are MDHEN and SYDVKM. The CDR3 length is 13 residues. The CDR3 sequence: CASSSSVTGELFF. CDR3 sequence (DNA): TGTGCCAGCAGTTCTTCAGTAACCGGGGAGCTGTTTTTT.

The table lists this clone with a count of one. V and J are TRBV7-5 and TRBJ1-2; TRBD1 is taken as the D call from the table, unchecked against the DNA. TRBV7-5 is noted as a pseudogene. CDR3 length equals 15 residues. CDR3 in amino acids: CASSGDRGRVYGYTF. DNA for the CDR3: TGTGCCAGCAGCGGGGACAGGGGGCGCGTCTATGGCTACACCTTC.

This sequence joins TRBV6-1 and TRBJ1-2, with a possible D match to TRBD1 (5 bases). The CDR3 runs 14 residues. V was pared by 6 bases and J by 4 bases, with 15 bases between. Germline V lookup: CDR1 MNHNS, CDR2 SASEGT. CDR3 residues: CASSPKTDSYGYTF. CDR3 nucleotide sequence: TGTGCCAGCAGCCCGAAGACCGACAGCTATGGCTACACCTTC.

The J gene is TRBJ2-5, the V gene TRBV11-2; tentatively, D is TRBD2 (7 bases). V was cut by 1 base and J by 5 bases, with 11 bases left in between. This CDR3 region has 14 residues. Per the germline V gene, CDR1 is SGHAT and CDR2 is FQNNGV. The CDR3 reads CASSLVGGLETQYF. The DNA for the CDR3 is TGTGCCAGCAGCTTAGTCGGGGGGCTTGAGACCCAGTACTTC. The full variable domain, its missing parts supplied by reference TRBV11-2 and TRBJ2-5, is EAGVAQSPRYKIIEKRQSVAFWCNPISGHATLYWYQQILGQGPKLLIQFQNNGVVDDSQLPKDRFSAERLKGVDSTLKIQPAKLEDSAVYLCASSLVGGLETQYFGPGTRLLVL.

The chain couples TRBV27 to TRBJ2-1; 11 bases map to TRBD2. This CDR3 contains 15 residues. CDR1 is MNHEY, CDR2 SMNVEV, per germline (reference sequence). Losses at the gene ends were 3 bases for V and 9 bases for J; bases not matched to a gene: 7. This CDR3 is CASSLIAGGEGEQFF. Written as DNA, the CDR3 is TGTGCCAGCAGTTTGATAGCGGGAGGGGAGGGTGAGCAGTTCTTC.

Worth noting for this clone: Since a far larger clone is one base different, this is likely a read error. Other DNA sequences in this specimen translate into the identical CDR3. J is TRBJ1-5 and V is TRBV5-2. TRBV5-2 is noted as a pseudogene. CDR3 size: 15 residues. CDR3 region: CASSQVTANNQPQHF. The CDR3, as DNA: TGTGCCAGCAGCCAAGTTACGGCGAACAATCAGCCCCAGCATTTT.

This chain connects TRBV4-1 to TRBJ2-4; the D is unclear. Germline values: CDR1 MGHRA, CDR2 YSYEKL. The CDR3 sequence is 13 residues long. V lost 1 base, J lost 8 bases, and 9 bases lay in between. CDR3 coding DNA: TGCGCCAGCAGCCAAGGAGGTGGGGACATTCAGTACTTC. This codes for CASSQGGGDIQYF.

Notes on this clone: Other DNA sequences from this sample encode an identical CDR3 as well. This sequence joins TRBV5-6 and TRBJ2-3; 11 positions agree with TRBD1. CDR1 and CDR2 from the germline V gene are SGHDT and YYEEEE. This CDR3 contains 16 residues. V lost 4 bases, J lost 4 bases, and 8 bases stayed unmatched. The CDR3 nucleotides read TGTGCCAGCAGCCCTGGGACAGGGGGGTGGTCAGATACGCAGTATTTT. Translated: CASSPGTGGWSDTQYF.

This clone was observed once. CDR3 in DNA: TGCAGCGTTGTTTTCCTAGCGGGGGCTGTGGGAGACTACAATGAGCAGTTCTTC. Its protein product is CSVVFLAGAVGDYNEQFF. The chain links TRBV29-1 to TRBJ2-1; TRBD2 matches at 10 bases. This CDR3 is built from 18 residues. From germline, CDR1 is SQVTM and CDR2 ANQGSEA. The ends lost 4 bases at V and 3 bases at J; junction bases unmatched: 15.

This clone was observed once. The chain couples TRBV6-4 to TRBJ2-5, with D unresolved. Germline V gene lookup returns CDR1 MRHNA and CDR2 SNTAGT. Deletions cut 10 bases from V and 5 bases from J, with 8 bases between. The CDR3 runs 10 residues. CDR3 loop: CATKGETQYF. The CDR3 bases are TGTGCCACCAAAGGGGAGACCCAGTACTTC.

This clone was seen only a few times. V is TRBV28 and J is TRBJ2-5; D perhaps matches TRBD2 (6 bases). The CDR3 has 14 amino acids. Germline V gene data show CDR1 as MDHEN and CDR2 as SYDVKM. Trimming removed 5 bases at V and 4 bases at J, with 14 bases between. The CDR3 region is CASSPLRGAETQYF. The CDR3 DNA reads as TGTGCCAGCAGTCCTCTCCGCGGGGCAGAGACCCAGTACTTC.